This T cell receptor beta chain derives from a study of brain T cells in children with intractable seizures. Sequencing was limited to surgery cases with top T cell transcript signatures in brain tissue. Before surgery, patients took at least one anti-epileptic drug. Notes on this clone: What it binds is unknown.

Whole-study findings and limits: Only CDR3 sequence similarity suggested viral specificity, without known HCMV serostatus. Absence of clones before surgery may stem from lower sequencing depth.

This CDR3 has 15 residues. Trimming removed 3 bases at V and 9 bases at J, with 18 bases between. Looked up from germline, CDR1 is MNHNS and CDR2 is SASEGT. Libraries were prepared by immunoSEQ multiplex PCR; TCRdb keeps only in-frame clonotypes and omits some of them. Here the sample spans tens of thousands of clones, more than 75% being singletons. This sequence joins TRBV6-1 and TRBJ2-1, with D maybe TRBD1 (8 bases). The source of this sequence is a girl aged 2 to 9 with Rasmussen encephalitis and intractable seizures. Here the sequenced sample was peripheral blood, taken at surgery. The CDR3, as DNA: TGTGCCAGCAGTGAGAATCGACAGGGGAGGGGTGAGCAGTTCTTC. Protein: CASSENRQGRGEQFF.